These T cell receptor beta chains were read from a single sample in a study of early stage breast cancer tumors. Assay used: immunoSEQ multiplex PCR; TCRdb lists only in-frame clones, some missing. The sample carries about 72,000 clones, around 85% recorded once. Sequencing used blood. The receptor source for this set is a person between 55 and 69 years old with breast cancer. Both conserved end residues are part of each CDR3. The D gene is left open where the match is weak. The size entry is marked missing in some rows and otherwise reads once, few, many or a size class.

V	D	J	size	CDR3	DNA
TRBV27	TRBD1	TRBJ2-3	NA	CASSLRTGLRDTQYF	TGTGCCAGCAGTCTGCGGACAGGGCTGCGGGATACGCAGTATTTT
TRBV6-6	TRBD1	TRBJ1-1	NA	CASSPDRGEAFF	TGTGCCAGCAGCCCGGACAGGGGCGAAGCTTTCTTT
TRBV9	NA	TRBJ2-2	once	CASSARLDANTGELFF	TGTGCCAGCAGCGCTAGACTAGACGCGAACACCGGGGAGCTGTTTTTT
TRBV28	NA	TRBJ2-3	NA	CASGARYTDTQYF	TGTGCCAGTGGGGCGCGGTACACAGATACGCAGTATTTT
TRBV6-1	NA	TRBJ1-2	few	CASSEGTNYGYTF	TGTGCCAGCAGTGAAGGGACAAACTATGGCTACACCTTC
TRBV5-5	NA	TRBJ1-2	NA	CASSQDRLPTNYGYTF	TGTGCCAGCAGCCAAGACAGGCTACCTACTAACTATGGCTACACCTTC
TRBV9	NA	TRBJ1-3	NA	CASSVGGHSGNTIYF	TGTGCCAGCAGCGTAGGGGGCCACTCTGGAAACACCATATATTTT
TRBV7-2	NA	TRBJ1-5	NA	CASSPGAGSNQPQHF	TGTGCCAGCAGCCCGGGGGCGGGCAGCAATCAGCCCCAGCATTTT
TRBV5-4	NA	TRBJ1-5	NA	CASSLQGSNQPQHF	TGTGCCAGCAGTCTCCAGGGAAGCAATCAGCCCCAGCATTTT
TRBV7-2	NA	TRBJ1-1	once	CASSFRTLGVGGTEAFF	TGTGCCAGCAGCTTCCGCACCTTGGGGGTCGGGGGGACTGAAGCTTTCTTT
TRBV11-2	NA	TRBJ1-2	once	CASSLVRGRLDYGYTF	TGTGCCAGCAGCTTAGTTCGCGGCCGCCTAGACTATGGCTACACCTTC
TRBV7-8	NA	TRBJ2-5	NA	CASSLERKETQYF	TGTGCCAGCAGCTTAGAAAGAAAAGAGACCCAGTACTTC
TRBV5-1	TRBD1	TRBJ1-1	NA	CASSRTTGANTEAFF	TGCGCCAGCAGCAGGACGACAGGGGCGAACACTGAAGCTTTCTTT
TRBV6-5	TRBD2	TRBJ2-3	NA	CASSYGTSTQYF	TGTGCCAGCAGTTACGGGACTAGCACGCAGTATTTT
TRBV7-2	NA	TRBJ1-3	NA	CASSPSESGNTIYF	TGTGCCAGCAGTCCGTCCGAATCTGGAAACACCATATATTTT
TRBV29-1	NA	TRBJ2-7	few	CSVVAGSGSEQYF	TGCAGCGTTGTTGCGGGGTCAGGGTCCGAGCAGTACTTC
TRBV5-6	NA	TRBJ1-5	NA	CASSLGGGYNQPQHF	TGTGCCAGCAGCTTGGGGGGGGGCTACAATCAGCCCCAGCATTTT
TRBV7-9	TRBD1	TRBJ2-7	NA	CASSDRASYEQYF	TGTGCCAGCAGCGACAGGGCGTCCTACGAGCAGTACTTC
TRBV19	TRBD2	TRBJ2-3	NA	CASSVGTSGTDTQYF	TGTGCCAGTAGTGTCGGGACTAGCGGGACAGATACGCAGTATTTT
TRBV5-1	NA	TRBJ1-3	NA	CASSLGQGNTIYF	TGCGCCAGCAGCTTGGGGCAGGGGAACACCATATATTTT
TRBV18	NA	TRBJ2-2	once	CASSPLRTNTGELFF	TGTGCCAGCTCACCCTTAAGGACGAACACCGGGGAGCTGTTTTTT
TRBV28	TRBD1	TRBJ2-3	NA	CASSGTGITDTQYF	TGTGCCAGCTCCGGGACAGGGATCACAGATACGCAGTATTTT
TRBV18	NA	TRBJ1-2	few	CASSVDYGYTF	TGTGCCAGCTCAGTAGATTATGGCTACACCTTC
TRBV6-6	NA	TRBJ2-7	NA	CASRPTGSYEQYF	TGTGCCAGCAGACCAACCGGGTCCTACGAGCAGTACTTC
TRBV5-1	NA	TRBJ2-7	NA	CASSLSEVYEQYF	TGCGCCAGCAGCTTAAGCGAGGTATACGAGCAGTACTTC
TRBV19	TRBD1	TRBJ2-3	NA	CASSRMTGVRMNTQYF	TGTGCCAGTAGTAGAATGACAGGGGTCAGGATGAATACGCAGTATTTT
TRBV28	NA	TRBJ1-1	NA	CATVQRMNTEAFF	TGTGCCACTGTACAGCGCATGAACACTGAAGCTTTCTTT
TRBV28	TRBD1	TRBJ2-7	NA	CASSGPRTGGYEQYF	TGTGCCAGCAGTGGCCCAAGGACAGGGGGCTACGAGCAGTACTTC
TRBV11-2	NA	TRBJ2-7	NA	CASSPGGIILREQYF	TGTGCCAGCAGTCCCGGGGGCATTATTCTACGGGAGCAGTACTTC
TRBV10-3	NA	TRBJ1-3	NA	CAISENREFGNTIYF	TGTGCCATCAGTGAAAATCGGGAATTTGGAAACACCATATATTTT
TRBV27	NA	TRBJ1-6	NA	CASSLWGLHSPLHF	TGTGCCAGCAGTTTGTGGGGGTTGCATTCACCCCTCCACTTT
TRBV6-5	NA	TRBJ2-3	NA	CASSYSLSGGDTQYF	TGTGCCAGCAGTTACTCGTTGTCCGGAGGGGATACGCAGTATTTT
TRBV18	NA	TRBJ2-1	NA	CASSPLPRGTYNEQFF	TGTGCCAGCTCACCCCTTCCCCGGGGGACGTACAATGAGCAGTTCTTC
TRBV2	NA	TRBJ2-1	NA	CASMVYRPYNEQFF	TGTGCCAGCATGGTATACAGACCCTACAATGAGCAGTTCTTC
TRBV28	TRBD1	TRBJ1-5	few	CASTRTGHFEPQHF	TGTGCCAGCACCCGGACAGGCCATTTTGAGCCCCAGCATTTT
TRBV5-5	TRBD1	TRBJ2-7	NA	CASSAGTGDPSSYEQYF	TGTGCCAGCAGTGCCGGGACAGGGGACCCTAGTAGCTACGAGCAGTACTTC
TRBV11-2	NA	TRBJ1-2	NA	CASSARGPNYGYTF	TGTGCCAGCAGCGCCCGGGGGCCTAACTATGGCTACACCTTC
TRBV5-5	NA	TRBJ2-2	few	CASSFGTDNTGELFF	TGTGCCAGCAGCTTCGGGACGGATAACACCGGGGAGCTGTTTTTT
TRBV5-1	NA	TRBJ1-3	NA	CASSRGATTGNTIYF	TGCGCCAGCAGCAGGGGGGCGACAACTGGAAACACCATATATTTT
TRBV6-5	NA	TRBJ2-3	NA	CASESSTDTQYF	TGTGCCAGCGAATCTAGCACAGATACGCAGTATTTT
TRBV5-5	NA	TRBJ1-2	NA	CASSLGGDGPYGYTF	TGTGCCAGCAGCTTGGGGGGGGATGGGCCCTATGGCTACACCTTC
TRBV5-6	NA	TRBJ2-7	NA	CASSSSSNEQYF	TGTGCCAGCAGCTCATCTTCAAACGAGCAGTACTTC
TRBV20-1	NA	TRBJ1-1	NA	CSEPRYTEAFF	TGCAGTGAACCCAGGTACACTGAAGCTTTCTTT
TRBV6-5	NA	TRBJ1-5	NA	CASSPLEGQPQHF	TGTGCCAGCAGTCCCCTGGAAGGCCAGCCCCAGCATTTT
TRBV7-2	NA	TRBJ2-4	once	CASCSSGSKNIQYF	TGTGCCAGCTGTTCCTCCGGTTCCAAAAACATTCAGTACTTC
TRBV28	TRBD1	TRBJ2-7	NA	CASSSGQILYEQYF	TGTGCCAGCAGTTCGGGACAGATTCTGTACGAGCAGTACTTC
TRBV7-9	NA	TRBJ2-3	NA	CASSVDGTDTQYF	TGTGCCAGCAGCGTCGACGGCACAGATACGCAGTATTTT
TRBV2	NA	TRBJ2-5	NA	CASRLETQYF	TGTGCCAGCAGACTAGAGACCCAGTACTTC
TRBV5-1	NA	TRBJ2-7	few	CASSRTGLYEQYF	TGCGCCAGCAGCCGGACGGGCCTCTACGAGCAGTACTTC
TRBV5-5	NA	TRBJ1-1	NA	CASSLLSWTEAFF	TGTGCCAGCAGCTTGTTGTCGTGGACTGAAGCTTTCTTT
TRBV21-1	NA	TRBJ1-2	NA	CASSKVTGGATNYGYTF	TGTGCCAGCAGCAAAGTGACAGGGGGCGCGACTAACTATGGCTACACCTTC
TRBV19	NA	TRBJ1-3	NA	CATTTGISGNTIYF	TGTGCCACGACAACAGGGATTTCGGGAAACACCATATATTTT
TRBV9	TRBD2	TRBJ2-7	NA	CASSVGAGDYEQYF	TGTGCCAGCAGCGTGGGAGCGGGGGACTACGAGCAGTACTTC